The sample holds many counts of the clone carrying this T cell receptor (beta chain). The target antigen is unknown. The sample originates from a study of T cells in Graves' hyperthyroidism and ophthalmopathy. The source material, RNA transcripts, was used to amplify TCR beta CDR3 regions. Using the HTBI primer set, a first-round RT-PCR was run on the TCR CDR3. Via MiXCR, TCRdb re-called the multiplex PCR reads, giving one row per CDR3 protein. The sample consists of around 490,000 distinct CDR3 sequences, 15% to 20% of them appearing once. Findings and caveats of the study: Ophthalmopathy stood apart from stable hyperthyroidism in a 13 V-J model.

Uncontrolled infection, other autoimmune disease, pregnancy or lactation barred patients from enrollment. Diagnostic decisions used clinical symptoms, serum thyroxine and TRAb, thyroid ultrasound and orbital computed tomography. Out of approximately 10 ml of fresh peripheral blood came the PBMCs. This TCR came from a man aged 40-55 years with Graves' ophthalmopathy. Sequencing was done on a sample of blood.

The CDR3 reads CASRGDSYEQYF. CDR3 sequence (DNA): TGTGCCAGCAGGGGGGACTCCTACGAGCAGTACTTC. V and J are TRBV2 and TRBJ2-7, with D possibly called TRBD1 or TRBD2 (5 bases each). V shed 6 bases and J shed 0 bases, with 6 bases lying between them. Germline CDR1 and CDR2: SNHLY and FYNNEI. The CDR3 is made up of 12 amino acids.